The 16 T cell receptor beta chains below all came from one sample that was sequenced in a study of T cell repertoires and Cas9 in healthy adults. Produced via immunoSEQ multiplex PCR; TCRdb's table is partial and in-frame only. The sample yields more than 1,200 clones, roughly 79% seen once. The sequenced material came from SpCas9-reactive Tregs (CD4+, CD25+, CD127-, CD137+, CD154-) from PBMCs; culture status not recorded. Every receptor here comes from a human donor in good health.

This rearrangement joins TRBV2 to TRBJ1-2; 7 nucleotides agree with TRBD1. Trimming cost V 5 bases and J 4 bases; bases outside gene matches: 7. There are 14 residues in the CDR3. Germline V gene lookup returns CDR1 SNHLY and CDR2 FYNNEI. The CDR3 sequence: CASSLQGFGYGYTF. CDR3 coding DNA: TGTGCCAGCAGTTTACAGGGGTTCGGCTATGGCTACACCTTC.

DNA of the CDR3: TGTGCCAGCTCACCACGGCAGCTACAAGAGACCCAGTACTTC. It codes for CASSPRQLQETQYF. The chain combines TRBV18 with TRBJ2-5; D gene uncertain. Trimming took 1 base from V and 2 from J, leaving 8 bases between them. The CDR3 extends over 14 amino acids. Per the germline V gene, CDR1 is KGHSH and CDR2 is LQKENI.

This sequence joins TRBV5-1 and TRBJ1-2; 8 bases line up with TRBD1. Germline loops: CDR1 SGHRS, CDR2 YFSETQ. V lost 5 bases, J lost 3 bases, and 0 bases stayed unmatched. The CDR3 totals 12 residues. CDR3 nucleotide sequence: TGCGCCAGCAGGACAGGGGACTATGGCTACACCTTC. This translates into CASRTGDYGYTF. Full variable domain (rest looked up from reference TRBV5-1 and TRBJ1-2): KAGVTQTPRYLIKTRGQQVTLSCSPISGHRSVSWYQQTPGQGLQFLFEYFSETQRNKGNFPGRFSGRQFSNSRSEMNVSTLELGDSALYLCASRTGDYGYTFGSGTRLTVV.

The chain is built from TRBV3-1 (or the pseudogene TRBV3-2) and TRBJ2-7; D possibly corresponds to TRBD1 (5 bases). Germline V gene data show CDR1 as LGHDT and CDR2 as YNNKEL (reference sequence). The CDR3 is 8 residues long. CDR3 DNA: TGTGCCAGCAGCCGGGGCCTCGTC. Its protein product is CASSRGLV.

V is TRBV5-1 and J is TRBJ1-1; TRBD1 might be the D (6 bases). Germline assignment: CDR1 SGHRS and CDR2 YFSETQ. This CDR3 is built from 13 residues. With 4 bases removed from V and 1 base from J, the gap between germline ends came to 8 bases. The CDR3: CASSVTGNTEAFF. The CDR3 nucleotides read TGCGCCAGCAGCGTGACAGGGAACACTGAAGCTTTCTTT.

Written as DNA, the CDR3 is TGTGCCAGCAGCGTAGGAGTCAGTACGAATGAAAAACTGTTTTTT. Amino acids: CASSVGVSTNEKLFF. The gene calls are TRBV9 and TRBJ1-4; D unresolved. In germline, CDR1 is SGDLS, CDR2 YYNGEE. Trimming removed 0 bases at V and 5 bases at J, with 11 bases between. CDR3 length: 15 amino acids.

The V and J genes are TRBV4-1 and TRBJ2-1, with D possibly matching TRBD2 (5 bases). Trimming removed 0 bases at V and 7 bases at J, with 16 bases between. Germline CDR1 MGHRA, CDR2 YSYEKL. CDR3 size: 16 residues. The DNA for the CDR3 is TGCGCCAGCAGCCAAGACCGGGCTAGCCGGAGTAATGAGCAGTTCTTC. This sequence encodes CASSQDRASRSNEQFF.

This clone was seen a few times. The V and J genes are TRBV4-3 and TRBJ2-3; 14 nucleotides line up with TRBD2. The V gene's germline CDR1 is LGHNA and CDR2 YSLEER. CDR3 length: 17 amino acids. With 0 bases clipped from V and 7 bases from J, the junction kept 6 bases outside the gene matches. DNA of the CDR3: TGCGCCAGCAGCCAAGATCGAAGGACTAGCGGGAGGAATACGCAGTATTTT. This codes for CASSQDRRTSGRNTQYF.

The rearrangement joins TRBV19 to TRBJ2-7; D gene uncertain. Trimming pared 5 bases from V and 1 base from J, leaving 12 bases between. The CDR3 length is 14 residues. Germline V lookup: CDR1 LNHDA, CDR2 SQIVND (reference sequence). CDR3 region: CASSCMTYSYEQYV. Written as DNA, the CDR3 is TGTGCCAGTAGTTGCATGACATATTCCTACGAGCAGTACGTC.

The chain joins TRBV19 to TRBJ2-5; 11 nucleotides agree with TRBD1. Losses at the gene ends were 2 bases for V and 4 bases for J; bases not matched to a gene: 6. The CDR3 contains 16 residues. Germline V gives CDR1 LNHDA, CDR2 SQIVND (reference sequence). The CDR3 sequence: CASSIPRTGGGETQYF. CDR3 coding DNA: TGTGCCAGTAGTATACCGAGGACAGGGGGCGGAGAGACCCAGTACTTC.

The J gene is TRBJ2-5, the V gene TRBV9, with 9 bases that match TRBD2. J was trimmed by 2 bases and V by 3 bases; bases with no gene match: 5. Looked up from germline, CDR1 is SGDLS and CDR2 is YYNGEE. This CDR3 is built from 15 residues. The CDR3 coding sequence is TGTGCCAGCAGCGGGAGCGGGGGGCTACAAGAGACCCAGTACTTC. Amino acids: CASSGSGGLQETQYF.

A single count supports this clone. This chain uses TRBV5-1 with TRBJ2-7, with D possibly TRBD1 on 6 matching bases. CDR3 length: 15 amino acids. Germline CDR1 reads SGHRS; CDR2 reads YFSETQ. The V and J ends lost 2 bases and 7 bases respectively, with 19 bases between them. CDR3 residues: CASSLEGGISREQYF. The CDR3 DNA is TGCGCCAGCAGCTTAGAAGGGGGTATTTCTCGGGAGCAGTACTTC.

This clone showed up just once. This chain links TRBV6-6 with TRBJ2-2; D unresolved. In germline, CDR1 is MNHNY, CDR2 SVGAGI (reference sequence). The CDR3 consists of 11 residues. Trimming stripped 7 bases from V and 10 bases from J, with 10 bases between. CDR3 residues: CASKLMEELFF. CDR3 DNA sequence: TGTGCCAGCAAGCTAATGGAGGAGCTGTTTTTT.

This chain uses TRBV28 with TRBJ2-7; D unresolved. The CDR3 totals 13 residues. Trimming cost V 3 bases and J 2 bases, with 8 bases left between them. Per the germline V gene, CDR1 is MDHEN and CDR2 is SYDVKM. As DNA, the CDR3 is TGTGCCAGCAGTTTTCCTGGGACCTACGAGCAGTACGTC. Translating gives CASSFPGTYEQYV.

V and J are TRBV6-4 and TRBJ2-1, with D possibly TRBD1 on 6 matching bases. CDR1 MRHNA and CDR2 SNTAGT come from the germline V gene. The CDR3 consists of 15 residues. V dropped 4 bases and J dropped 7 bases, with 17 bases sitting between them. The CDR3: CASSALAYRANEQFF. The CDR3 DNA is TGTGCCAGCAGTGCCCTGGCTTACAGGGCGAATGAGCAGTTCTTC.

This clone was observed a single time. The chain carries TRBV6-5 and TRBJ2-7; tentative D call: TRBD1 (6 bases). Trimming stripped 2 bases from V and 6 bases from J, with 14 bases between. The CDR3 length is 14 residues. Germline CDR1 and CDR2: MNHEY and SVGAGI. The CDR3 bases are TGTGCCAGCAGTTACGGACAGTTCCTAAGCGAGCAGTACTTC. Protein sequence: CASSYGQFLSEQYF.